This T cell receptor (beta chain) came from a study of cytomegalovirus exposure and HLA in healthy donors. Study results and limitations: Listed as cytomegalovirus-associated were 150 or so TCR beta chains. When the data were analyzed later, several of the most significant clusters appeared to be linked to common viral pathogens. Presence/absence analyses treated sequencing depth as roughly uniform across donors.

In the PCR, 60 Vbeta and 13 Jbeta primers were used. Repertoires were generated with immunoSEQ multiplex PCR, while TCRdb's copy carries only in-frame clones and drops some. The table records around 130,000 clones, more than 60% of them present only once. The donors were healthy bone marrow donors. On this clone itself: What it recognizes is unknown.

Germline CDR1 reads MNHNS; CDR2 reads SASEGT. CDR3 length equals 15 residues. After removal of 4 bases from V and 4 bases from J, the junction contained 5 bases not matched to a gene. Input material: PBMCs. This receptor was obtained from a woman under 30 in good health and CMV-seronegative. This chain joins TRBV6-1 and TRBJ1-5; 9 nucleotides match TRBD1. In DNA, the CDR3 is TGTGCCAGCAGTGTCCCCGGACAGGGGAATCAGCCCCAGCATTTT. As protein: CASSVPGQGNQPQHF.